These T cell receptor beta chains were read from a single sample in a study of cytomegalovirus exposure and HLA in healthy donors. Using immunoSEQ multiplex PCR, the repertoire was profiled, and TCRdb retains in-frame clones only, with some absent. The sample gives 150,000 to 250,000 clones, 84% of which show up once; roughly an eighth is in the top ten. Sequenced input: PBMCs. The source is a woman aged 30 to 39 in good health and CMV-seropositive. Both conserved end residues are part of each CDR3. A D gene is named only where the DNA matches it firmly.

cdr3_aa: CASSITGGNTEAFF; j_call: TRBJ1-1; d_call: TRBD1; v_call: TRBV19
cdr3_aa: CASSQSPTPRGANYGYTF; j_call: TRBJ1-2; d_call: TRBD1; v_call: TRBV7-9
cdr3_aa: CASSFSGGVGGYTF; j_call: TRBJ1-2; d_call: TRBD1; v_call: TRBV2
cdr3_aa: CASSLEPGINTEAFF; j_call: TRBJ1-1; d_call: -; v_call: TRBV5-6
cdr3_aa: CASSKDREHEQYF; j_call: TRBJ2-7; d_call: TRBD1; v_call: TRBV27
cdr3_aa: CASSQDPGEGRNYNEQFF; j_call: TRBJ2-1; d_call: TRBD2; v_call: TRBV14
cdr3_aa: CASSLDSAGGNTGELFF; j_call: TRBJ2-2; d_call: TRBD2; v_call: TRBV5-1
cdr3_aa: CASSPGGVYEQYF; j_call: TRBJ2-7; d_call: -; v_call: TRBV7-3
cdr3_aa: CAGSLGHPNTEAFF; j_call: TRBJ1-1; d_call: -; v_call: TRBV30
cdr3_aa: CASSFGTGDYNYGYTF; j_call: TRBJ1-2; d_call: TRBD1; v_call: TRBV5-6
cdr3_aa: CASSLLQGSNTGELFF; j_call: TRBJ2-2; d_call: TRBD1; v_call: TRBV27
cdr3_aa: CASSVYSRSGELFF; j_call: TRBJ2-2; d_call: -; v_call: TRBV19
cdr3_aa: CASEPGLGHTGELFF; j_call: TRBJ2-2; d_call: TRBD2; v_call: TRBV6-1
cdr3_aa: CASSLSGTRISYEQYF; j_call: TRBJ2-7; d_call: TRBD2; v_call: TRBV27
cdr3_aa: CASSLGKNTGELFF; j_call: TRBJ2-2; d_call: -; v_call: TRBV13
cdr3_aa: CASSQAPDYGLYGYTF; j_call: TRBJ1-2; d_call: -; v_call: TRBV4-2
cdr3_aa: CASSRTVDYEQYF; j_call: TRBJ2-7; d_call: -; v_call: TRBV6-1
cdr3_aa: CSVAVGRGGDQPQHF; j_call: TRBJ1-5; d_call: -; v_call: TRBV29-1
cdr3_aa: CASSSEIADDSYNEQFF; j_call: TRBJ2-1; d_call: -; v_call: TRBV5-1
cdr3_aa: CASSLSPGDEQFF; j_call: TRBJ2-1; d_call: -; v_call: TRBV27
cdr3_aa: CAWSITGGHEQYF; j_call: TRBJ2-7; d_call: TRBD1; v_call: TRBV30
cdr3_aa: CASSLGTGPTYEQYF; j_call: TRBJ2-7; d_call: -; v_call: TRBV7-2
cdr3_aa: CASSPGQGTEAFF; j_call: TRBJ1-1; d_call: TRBD1; v_call: TRBV6-1
cdr3_aa: CASSAMAGLDTQYF; j_call: TRBJ2-3; d_call: -; v_call: TRBV6-1
cdr3_aa: CASSVGAGAFMYEQYF; j_call: TRBJ2-7; d_call: TRBD2; v_call: TRBV9
cdr3_aa: CASSEGTPNSYEQYF; j_call: TRBJ2-7; d_call: -; v_call: TRBV6-1
cdr3_aa: CASSQGGWRSGANVLTF; j_call: TRBJ2-6; d_call: -; v_call: TRBV14
cdr3_aa: CASSILIVAGQGANYGYTF; j_call: TRBJ1-2; d_call: -; v_call: TRBV19
cdr3_aa: CASSQGTSGSWTGELFF; j_call: TRBJ2-2; d_call: TRBD2; v_call: TRBV18
cdr3_aa: CAWSEASGRHQETQYF; j_call: TRBJ2-5; d_call: TRBD2; v_call: TRBV30
cdr3_aa: CASSGGGPYGYTF; j_call: TRBJ1-2; d_call: -; v_call: TRBV28
cdr3_aa: CASSQGPGTSGYEQYF; j_call: TRBJ2-7; d_call: TRBD2; v_call: TRBV19
cdr3_aa: CASSSPPSSGGLYEQYF; j_call: TRBJ2-7; d_call: TRBD2; v_call: TRBV5-8
cdr3_aa: CAIAAGARSEQFF; j_call: TRBJ2-1; d_call: TRBD2; v_call: TRBV10-3
cdr3_aa: CASSLAGSGANVLTF; j_call: TRBJ2-6; d_call: -; v_call: TRBV5-6
cdr3_aa: CASSFARGLIAEAFF; j_call: TRBJ1-1; d_call: TRBD1; v_call: TRBV27
cdr3_aa: CAWSVGNRANYGYTF; j_call: TRBJ1-2; d_call: -; v_call: TRBV30
cdr3_aa: CASSYRTSGLYNEQFF; j_call: TRBJ2-1; d_call: TRBD2; v_call: TRBV5-1
cdr3_aa: CASSLADSGNTIYF; j_call: TRBJ1-3; d_call: -; v_call: TRBV28
cdr3_aa: CASSLTGATYEQYF; j_call: TRBJ2-7; d_call: TRBD1; v_call: TRBV27
cdr3_aa: CASTPGTAFSNQPQHF; j_call: TRBJ1-5; d_call: TRBD1; v_call: TRBV6-6
cdr3_aa: CASSPLASTDTQYF; j_call: TRBJ2-3; d_call: TRBD2; v_call: TRBV6-4
cdr3_aa: CASSESQGSYGYTF; j_call: TRBJ1-2; d_call: TRBD1; v_call: TRBV6-1
cdr3_aa: CASSGGTGSYNEQFF; j_call: TRBJ2-1; d_call: TRBD1; v_call: TRBV5-1
cdr3_aa: CASRFGGTPKQYF; j_call: TRBJ2-3; d_call: -; v_call: TRBV28
cdr3_aa: CASRGNRVTAGELFF; j_call: TRBJ2-2; d_call: -; v_call: TRBV2
cdr3_aa: CASSLGLNDGYEQYF; j_call: TRBJ2-7; d_call: -; v_call: TRBV5-1
cdr3_aa: CATSTQYSGRSGNEQFF; j_call: TRBJ2-1; d_call: TRBD2; v_call: TRBV15